This entry features one T cell receptor (beta chain) sequence. The sample belongs to a study of blood T cell repertoires in COVID-19. In the authors' workflow: Using reference gene primer amplification, nucleated cell counts were estimated. Sequencing used immunoSEQ multiplex PCR; TCRdb keeps in-frame clones, though not all of them. The V and J calls and clone size come from that table; D and trimming were worked out from the DNA. Altogether about 240,000 clones are present, 80% to 90% being singletons, with the ten largest covering less than 4%. This study enrolled people aged about 18 to 100 from about two dozen US geographic areas. The CDR3 extends over 11 amino acids. The germline V and J ends were trimmed by 6 bases and 4 bases, with 6 bases remaining between them. The germline gives CDR1 MDHEN, CDR2 SYDVKM.

The sequenced sample was PBMCs or T cells enriched from blood (not recorded which). The rearrangement joins TRBV28 to TRBJ1-1, with unresolved D. The TCR comes from a woman aged 40 to 49 who had been exposed to COVID-19. CDR3 DNA: TGTGCCAGCAGCTCACTCACTGAAGCTTTCTTT. As protein: CASSSLTEAFF.